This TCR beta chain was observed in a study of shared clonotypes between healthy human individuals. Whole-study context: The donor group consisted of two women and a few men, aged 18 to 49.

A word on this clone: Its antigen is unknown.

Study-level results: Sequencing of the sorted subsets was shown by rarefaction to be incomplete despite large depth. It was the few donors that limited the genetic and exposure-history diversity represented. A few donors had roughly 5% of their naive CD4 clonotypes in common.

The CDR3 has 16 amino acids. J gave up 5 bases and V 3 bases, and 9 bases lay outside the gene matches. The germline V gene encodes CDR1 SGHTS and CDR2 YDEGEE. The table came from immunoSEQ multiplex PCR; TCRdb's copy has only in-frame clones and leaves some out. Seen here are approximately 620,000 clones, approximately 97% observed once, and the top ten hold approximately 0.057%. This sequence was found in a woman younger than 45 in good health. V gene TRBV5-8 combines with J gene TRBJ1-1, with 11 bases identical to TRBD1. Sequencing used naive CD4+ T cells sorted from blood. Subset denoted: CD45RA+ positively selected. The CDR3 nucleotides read TGTGCCAGCAGCTCGGGACAGGGGGTAAGGCATACTGAAGCTTTCTTT. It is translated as CASSSGQGVRHTEAFF.